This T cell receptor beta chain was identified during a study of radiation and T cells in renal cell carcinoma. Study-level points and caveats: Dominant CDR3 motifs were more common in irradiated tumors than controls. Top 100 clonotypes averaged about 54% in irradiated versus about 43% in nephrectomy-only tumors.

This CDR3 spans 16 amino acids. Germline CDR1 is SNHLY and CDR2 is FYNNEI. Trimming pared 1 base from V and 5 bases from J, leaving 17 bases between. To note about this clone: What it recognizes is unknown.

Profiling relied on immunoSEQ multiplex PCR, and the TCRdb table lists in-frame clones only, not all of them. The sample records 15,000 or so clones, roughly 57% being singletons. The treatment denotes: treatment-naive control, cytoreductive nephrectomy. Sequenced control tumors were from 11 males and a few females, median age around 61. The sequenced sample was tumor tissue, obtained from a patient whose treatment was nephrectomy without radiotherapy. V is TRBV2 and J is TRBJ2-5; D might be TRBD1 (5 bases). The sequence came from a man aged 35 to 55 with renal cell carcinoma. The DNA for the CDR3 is TGTGCCAGCAGTGAAGAGGCCAGGGCTCTGGGTGAGACCCAGTACTTC. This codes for CASSEEARALGETQYF. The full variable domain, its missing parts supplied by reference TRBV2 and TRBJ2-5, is EPEVTQTPSHQVTQMGQEVILRCVPISNHLYFYWYRQILGQKVEFLVSFYNNEISEKSEIFDDQFSVERPDGSNFTLKIRSTKLEDSAMYFCASSEEARALGETQYFGPGTRLLVL.